Listed below are T cell receptor beta chains from one sample, sequenced in a study of blood T cell repertoires in COVID-19. TCRdb's copy holds only in-frame clones and misses some; the assay was immunoSEQ multiplex PCR. The data contain approximately 200,000 clones, roughly 84% of them singletons. The sample comprised peripheral blood. The receptors shown here come from a woman in her twenties or thirties who had recovered from COVID-19. The CDR3 runs from the conserved cysteine through the conserved F or W. Each record gives: CDR3 DNA, CDR3 protein, J gene, D gene, clone size, V gene. D genes are given only for firm matches. Clone size is given for some rows only: seen once, a few or many times, or a class if the clone is expanded.

DNA: TGCGCCAGCAGCTTGGCAACTAGCGGGAGGACAGATACGCAGTATTTT
CDR3: CASSLATSGRTDTQYF
J: TRBJ2-3
D: TRBD2
size: once
V: TRBV5-1

DNA: TGTGCCAGTCAGAAGGGACAGGGGACAGAGACCCAGTACTTC
CDR3: CASQKGQGTETQYF
J: TRBJ2-5
D: TRBD1
size: NA
V: TRBV10-3

DNA: TGCGCCAGTCGGGAGTCTTCCTACAATGAGCAGTTCTTC
CDR3: CASRESSYNEQFF
J: TRBJ2-1
D: NA
size: NA
V: TRBV5-1

DNA: TGCGCCAGCAGCCTTGACAGGGGAGCCACTGAAGCTTTCTTT
CDR3: CASSLDRGATEAFF
J: TRBJ1-1
D: TRBD1
size: once
V: TRBV5-1

DNA: TGTGCCAGGACTGGGGGGGAACTGTTTTTT
CDR3: CARTGGELFF
J: TRBJ1-4
D: NA
size: few
V: TRBV6-6

DNA: TGTGCCAGCAGCCACCCCACTAGCGGGAGGAGGGGAGATACGCAGTATTTT
CDR3: CASSHPTSGRRGDTQYF
J: TRBJ2-3
D: TRBD2
size: NA
V: TRBV3-1/TRBV3-2

DNA: TGTGCCAGCAGTTACTCGATTACAGGAAACTATGGCTACACCTTC
CDR3: CASSYSITGNYGYTF
J: TRBJ1-2
D: NA
size: once
V: TRBV6-5

DNA: TGTGCCAGCAGCTTAGGTGGGGGGGATGGCTACACCTTC
CDR3: CASSLGGGDGYTF
J: TRBJ1-2
D: NA
size: NA
V: TRBV7-6

DNA: TGTGCCAGCACATACTTACGGACTAGCGGGATCTTACAGAACAATGAGCAGTTCTTC
CDR3: CASTYLRTSGILQNNEQFF
J: TRBJ2-1
D: TRBD2
size: NA
V: TRBV27

DNA: TGTGCCAGCAGCCCCCCGGGACAGGGGTGGGTGAACACTGAAGCTTTCTTT
CDR3: CASSPPGQGWVNTEAFF
J: TRBJ1-1
D: NA
size: NA
V: TRBV21-1

DNA: TGTGCCAGCACTTACTCCGGGACAGCGAACACCGGGGAGCTGTTTTTT
CDR3: CASTYSGTANTGELFF
J: TRBJ2-2
D: TRBD1
size: NA
V: TRBV3-1/TRBV3-2

DNA: TGTGCCAGCAGCTCGGGCGGGACTCCTTACGAGCAGTACTTC
CDR3: CASSSGGTPYEQYF
J: TRBJ2-7
D: NA
size: NA
V: TRBV7-9

DNA: TGTGCCAGCAGCCCGGGTCACCGCACCATATATTTT
CDR3: CASSPGHRTIYF
J: TRBJ1-3
D: NA
size: few
V: TRBV12-3/TRBV12-4

DNA: TGTGCCAGCAGCTCGGGACTAGCGGGAGGTCATGAGCAGTTCTTC
CDR3: CASSSGLAGGHEQFF
J: TRBJ2-1
D: TRBD2
size: once
V: TRBV7-9

DNA: TGTGCCAGCAGGGGGGGTTGGTTATACAATGAGCAGTTCTTC
CDR3: CASRGGWLYNEQFF
J: TRBJ2-1
D: NA
size: NA
V: TRBV7-2

DNA: TGTGCCTGGGATGCCGGACAGCCCAATCAGCCCCAGCATTTT
CDR3: CAWDAGQPNQPQHF
J: TRBJ1-5
D: NA
size: NA
V: TRBV30

DNA: TGTGCCAGTAGTATACCCAACAGCCGAAGGCCTACTAGCTCCTACAATGAGCAGTTCTTC
CDR3: CASSIPNSRRPTSSYNEQFF
J: TRBJ2-1
D: NA
size: NA
V: TRBV19

DNA: TGCAGTTTCAGGTACCAAGAGACCCAGTACTTC
CDR3: CSFRYQETQYF
J: TRBJ2-5
D: NA
size: NA
V: TRBV20-1

DNA: TGCGCCAGCAGCCCCCTGACAGGCCCTGGGGCCAACGTCCTGACTTTC
CDR3: CASSPLTGPGANVLTF
J: TRBJ2-6
D: NA
size: NA
V: TRBV5-1

DNA: TGTGCCAGCAGTTTAGGAATCGGGTACGGTCAGCCCCAGCATTTT
CDR3: CASSLGIGYGQPQHF
J: TRBJ1-5
D: NA
size: NA
V: TRBV28

DNA: TGTGCCAGCAGTTTTCCGGCCCCTGACAGGAGTGCGAACACCGGGGAGCTGTTTTTT
CDR3: CASSFPAPDRSANTGELFF
J: TRBJ2-2
D: NA
size: NA
V: TRBV28

DNA: TGTGCCAGCAGCCTCCCCGGGACAGGGGTCTACGAGCAGTACTTC
CDR3: CASSLPGTGVYEQYF
J: TRBJ2-7
D: TRBD1
size: NA
V: TRBV3-1/TRBV3-2

DNA: TGTGCCCGGTCGGACAGGAGGACTTACGAGCAGTACTTC
CDR3: CARSDRRTYEQYF
J: TRBJ2-7
D: TRBD1
size: NA
V: TRBV2

DNA: TGTGCCAGCGAACAGGAAAGCAATCAGCCCCAGCATTTT
CDR3: CASEQESNQPQHF
J: TRBJ1-5
D: NA
size: NA
V: TRBV2

DNA: TGTGCCAGCAGTGCCCAGGCGGGGGGCGGCACTGAAGCTTTCTTT
CDR3: CASSAQAGGGTEAFF
J: TRBJ1-1
D: NA
size: NA
V: TRBV2

DNA: TGTGCCAGCAGTACTCCGGGACAGGGGACCGATGAGCAGTTCTTC
CDR3: CASSTPGQGTDEQFF
J: TRBJ2-1
D: TRBD1
size: many
V: TRBV27

DNA: TGTGCCAGCAGCCCGGGACTAGCGGGATCCCGCGAGCAGTACTTC
CDR3: CASSPGLAGSREQYF
J: TRBJ2-7
D: TRBD2
size: NA
V: TRBV5-4

DNA: TGCGCCAGCAGCCCCTGGACAGGCAATCAGCCCCAGCATTTT
CDR3: CASSPWTGNQPQHF
J: TRBJ1-5
D: NA
size: NA
V: TRBV5-1

DNA: TGCGCCAGCAGCTTGGGACTAGCGGGAGGGAATACGCAGTATTTT
CDR3: CASSLGLAGGNTQYF
J: TRBJ2-3
D: TRBD2
size: NA
V: TRBV5-1

DNA: TGTGCCAGCAGCTTAGGGGTGGCTAGTCGGCCCGGGGAGCTGTTTTTT
CDR3: CASSLGVASRPGELFF
J: TRBJ2-2
D: NA
size: NA
V: TRBV11-3

DNA: TGTGCCAGCAGTACTCTCGGGAGGGGAAGCAATCAGCCCCAGCATTTT
CDR3: CASSTLGRGSNQPQHF
J: TRBJ1-5
D: NA
size: NA
V: TRBV28

DNA: TGTGCCAGCAGCCCTAGGGACAGGCCTGGAATGGAGACCCAGTACTTC
CDR3: CASSPRDRPGMETQYF
J: TRBJ2-5
D: TRBD1
size: NA
V: TRBV11-2

DNA: TGTGCCATCAGGAGGGAGGCCAATAACTATGGCTACACCTTC
CDR3: CAIRREANNYGYTF
J: TRBJ1-2
D: NA
size: few
V: TRBV10-3

DNA: TGTGCCAGCAACCTAGACAGGGATCTCAATCAGCCCCAGCATTTT
CDR3: CASNLDRDLNQPQHF
J: TRBJ1-5
D: TRBD1
size: few
V: TRBV6-5

DNA: TGTGCAAGTCGCCCCTCTTCCCCAGACACCGGGGAGCTGTTTTTT
CDR3: CASRPSSPDTGELFF
J: TRBJ2-2
D: NA
size: NA
V: TRBV12-2

DNA: TGCAGCGTGGAAAGACAGGGGCGGGAGACCCAGTACTTC
CDR3: CSVERQGRETQYF
J: TRBJ2-5
D: TRBD1
size: few
V: TRBV29-1

DNA: TGTGCCAGCAGCCCTCTGGCTGGGAACACTGAAGCTTTCTTT
CDR3: CASSPLAGNTEAFF
J: TRBJ1-1
D: NA
size: NA
V: TRBV7-3

DNA: TGTGCCTGGAGTAGGGATACAGGGTACCAGCCCCAGCATTTT
CDR3: CAWSRDTGYQPQHF
J: TRBJ1-5
D: NA
size: NA
V: TRBV30

DNA: TGTGCCTGGAGTGTATTTAGGACAGGGGGAAATTCACCCCTCCACTTT
CDR3: CAWSVFRTGGNSPLHF
J: TRBJ1-6
D: TRBD1
size: NA
V: TRBV30

DNA: TGTGCCAGCAGTTTATGGCAGGGGTACCAAGAGACCCAGTACTTC
CDR3: CASSLWQGYQETQYF
J: TRBJ2-5
D: NA
size: NA
V: TRBV28

DNA: TGTGCCAGCGAAGAACAGGAGAACACTGAAGCTTTCTTT
CDR3: CASEEQENTEAFF
J: TRBJ1-1
D: NA
size: NA
V: TRBV28

DNA: TGTGCCAGCAGCTCCAGGGGACTAGCGGGAGGGCCGGACGAGCAGTACTTC
CDR3: CASSSRGLAGGPDEQYF
J: TRBJ2-7
D: TRBD2
size: NA
V: TRBV5-4

DNA: TGTGCCAGCAGCTTAGCCTTGGACAGAATGAACACCGGGGAGCTGTTTTTT
CDR3: CASSLALDRMNTGELFF
J: TRBJ2-2
D: NA
size: NA
V: TRBV11-1

DNA: TGTGCCAGTAGCGTTCCGGGACTGTACAATGAGCAGTTCTTC
CDR3: CASSVPGLYNEQFF
J: TRBJ2-1
D: NA
size: NA
V: TRBV19

DNA: TGTGCCAGCAGTTTGGACAGCCAAGAGACCCAGTACTTC
CDR3: CASSLDSQETQYF
J: TRBJ2-5
D: NA
size: NA
V: TRBV6-5